This TCR beta chain was sequenced in a study of cytomegalovirus exposure and HLA in healthy donors. It was with 60 Vbeta and 13 Jbeta primers that the PCR ran. Repertoires were generated with immunoSEQ multiplex PCR, while TCRdb's copy carries only in-frame clones and drops some. The repertoire holds over 100,000 clones, with around two thirds as singletons. V dropped 6 bases and J dropped 5; count of bases not matched to a gene: 5. The CDR3 covers 16 residues. In germline, CDR1 is SEHNR, CDR2 FQNEAQ (reference sequence). The receptor was derived from a woman in her 40s in good health and CMV-seronegative. Sequenced: PBMCs. The rearrangement uses TRBV7-9 and TRBJ2-3; 16 bases are shared with TRBD2. The CDR3 protein is CASSSGTSGGGDTQYF. The CDR3 DNA reads TGTGCCAGCAGTTCCGGGACTAGCGGGGGGGGAGATACGCAGTATTTT.